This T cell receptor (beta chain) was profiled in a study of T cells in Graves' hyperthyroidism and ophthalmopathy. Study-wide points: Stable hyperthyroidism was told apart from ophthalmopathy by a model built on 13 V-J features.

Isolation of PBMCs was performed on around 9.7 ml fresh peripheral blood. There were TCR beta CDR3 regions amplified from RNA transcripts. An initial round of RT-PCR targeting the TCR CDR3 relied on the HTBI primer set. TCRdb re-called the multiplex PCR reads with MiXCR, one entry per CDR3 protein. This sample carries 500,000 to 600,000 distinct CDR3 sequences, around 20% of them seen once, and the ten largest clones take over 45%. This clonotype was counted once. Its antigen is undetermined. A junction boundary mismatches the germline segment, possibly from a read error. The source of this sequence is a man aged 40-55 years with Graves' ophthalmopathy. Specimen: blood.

The CDR3 DNA reads TGTGCCGGCTCACCGCAACTGGACAGCCAAGATACGCAGTATTTT. This codes for CAGSPQLDSQDTQYF. The chain combines TRBV18 with TRBJ2-3, with D perhaps matching TRBD1 (6 bases). The CDR3 runs 15 residues. CDR1 is KGHSH and CDR2 is LQKENI in the germline V gene.